This TCR beta chain was recovered during a study of type 1 regulatory T cells (dated by TCRdb to the early 2020s). Broadly, across the study: The study characterized an in vitro protocol that generated a Tr1-enriched, alloantigen-specific CD4 T cell product named T-allo10. T-allo10 was under clinical evaluation in patients with hematological malignancies receiving allogeneic hematopoietic stem cell transplantation.

T-allo10 cells derived from donors were reported to be host alloantigen-specific and anergic, and to suppress in an alloantigen-specific manner. As to this clonotype: What antigen it recognizes has not been identified. Per-base quality was not reported, and no clone a single base away is much larger than it.

Sequenced on an Illumina MiSeq. In TCRdb, the public reads were trimmed at Q25 with fastp and aligned with MiXCR, with productive beta chains retained. Entries are consolidated by CDR3 protein sequence, retaining the most common genes and DNA. This sample comprises about 68,000 distinct CDR3 sequences, about three fifths of them detected only once. The leading ten clones occupy 7.6% of the sample. V has 4 bases trimmed and J has 4 bases trimmed; junction bases matching no gene number 6. From its cysteine to its phenylalanine, the CDR3 spans 15 amino acids. Solely the CDR3 DNA is kept, with 45 bases framed from the first base. The germline V gene (reference sequence) yields DFQATT for CDR1 and SNEGSKA for CDR2.

Source material: cultured T cells, either the whole culture or a sorted T cell fraction (not recorded which). The sample's cell subset or site, from its label and the paper: Tr1-enriched cell product generated in vitro against host alloantigens. Here the chain combines TRBV20-1 and TRBJ2-2; 10 bases in between match TRBD1. The sequence was collected from a human donor in good health. The CDR3 here reads CSAMGQGLITGELFF. The nucleotide sequence is given as TGCAGTGCTATGGGACAGGGGCTCATCACCGGGGAGCTGTTTTTT.